This T cell receptor (beta chain) was found in a study of human T cells and chemical hapten exposure. TCRdb re-analysed the RACE reads in MiXCR, keeping a single row per CDR3 protein. The sample consists of about 340,000 distinct CDR3 sequences, around 7% of them appearing once. In this sample, this clonotype turned up a few times. Regarding time point: patch test 1, 2 weeks after DPC sensitization. This sample's treatment: therapeutic diphenylcyclopropenone sensitization with weekly scalp DPC. Sequenced material: whole blood, taken in connection with sensitization to the hapten diphenylcyclopropenone (DPC). The receptor was isolated from a woman under 30 with alopecia areata. Some clones in this sample may be carry-over from other donors' samples.

For the CDR3, the DNA is TGCGCCAGCAGCCAAGATAAGGCATTACTAGCGGGGGGCAATGAGCAGTTCTTC. Translated, it gives CASSQDKALLAGGNEQFF. This chain uses TRBV4-1 with TRBJ2-1; 12 nucleotides agree with TRBD2. V lost 0 bases and J lost 6; bases outside the gene matches: 9. CDR1 and CDR2 from the germline V gene are MGHRA and YSYEKL. The CDR3 length is 18 residues.